The entry that follows covers one TCR beta chain sequence. The sample belongs to a study of OX40 agonist ivuxolimab in advanced cancers. Study-wide background: Dosing consisted of intravenous ivuxolimab at 0.01 to 10 mg/kg every 2 weeks.

Trimming took 5 bases from V and 5 from J, leaving 13 bases between them. Germline values: CDR1 MNHNS, CDR2 SASEGT. The CDR3 runs 15 residues. Libraries were prepared by immunoSEQ multiplex PCR; TCRdb keeps only in-frame clonotypes and omits some of them. This table has tens of thousands of clones, approximately 85% appearing once. The chain recombines TRBV6-1 with TRBJ1-6; D call uncertain. Sequenced here: CD4+ or CD8+ T cells sorted from blood, sampled in a trial of the OX40 agonist ivuxolimab. The source of this sequence is an adult with an advanced solid tumor such as melanoma, head and neck, liver or kidney cancer. CDR3 region: CASSPPGRDNSPLHF. DNA of the CDR3: TGTGCCAGCAGTCCTCCGGGAAGAGATAATTCACCCCTCCACTTT.